This TCR beta chain was documented in a study of early T cells in non-severe SARS-CoV-2 infection. TCRdb analysed the 5' RACE reads with MiXCR anew, one entry per CDR3 protein. The repertoire holds about 90,000 distinct CDR3 sequences, with 9.5% to 15% as singletons. This clonotype occurred a few times. The receptor's source is an adult who was a healthcare worker with PCR-confirmed SARS-CoV-2 infection or an uninfected control (not recorded which). Sequences were derived from whole blood, sampled at baseline.

The DNA of the CDR3 is TGTGCCAGCAGCCCCCCAGGGAAGGCCGGGGTCACCCTCCACTTT. Translating it yields CASSPPGKAGVTLHF. The chain carries TRBV12-3 or TRBV12-4 and TRBJ1-6; D is possibly TRBD1 (5 bases). This CDR3 comprises 15 residues. Trimming cost V 6 bases and J 14 bases, with 23 bases left between them.